This TCR beta chain was sequenced in a study of low-dose radiotherapy and immunotherapy resistance in tumors. The CDR3 is 14 amino acids. The V gene lost 1 base and the J gene lost 8 bases, with 14 bases spanning the gap. The V gene's germline CDR1 is SGHTA and CDR2 FQGNSA. Priming of first-strand cDNA relied on TRAV- and TRBV-specific primers (covering alpha and beta chains). TCR amplification ran approximately 22 PCR cycles using constant-region and V-primer adapter primers. TCRdb recomputed calls from the reads with MiXCR, one row per CDR3 protein. The table has around 15,000 distinct CDR3 sequences, about two thirds seen once; the top ten hold approximately 5.2%.

The rearrangement links TRBV7-2 to TRBJ1-2; D remains unclear. This clonotype originated in a human donor with advanced metastatic prostate, ovarian, gallbladder or colorectal cancer (not recorded which). This table probably holds off-target reads from a library built for another chain. The CDR3: CASSLGSAPRGYTF. The CDR3 DNA reads as TGTGCCAGCAGCTTAGGTTCCGCCCCGAGGGGCTACACCTTC.